The rows below give T cell receptor beta chains drawn from one sample of a study of OX40 agonist ivuxolimab in advanced cancers. Clones were read by immunoSEQ multiplex PCR, and TCRdb kept only the in-frame ones, dropping some. The sample records about 34,000 clones, under 80% being singletons. The input for sequencing was CD4+ or CD8+ T cells sorted from blood, taken in a trial of the OX40 agonist ivuxolimab. These receptors came from an adult with an advanced solid tumor such as melanoma, head and neck, liver or kidney cancer. CDR3s include the opening cysteine and the closing phenylalanine or tryptophan. The order of the fields is V gene, clone size, J gene, CDR3 protein. A clone size is listed for some rows: how often the clone was seen (once, few, many), or a class if it is expanded.

v_call: TRBV5-4
clone_size: NA
j_call: TRBJ1-4
cdr3_aa: CASSPADRLNEKLFF

v_call: TRBV11-2
clone_size: NA
j_call: TRBJ2-7
cdr3_aa: CASSLSTGNSEQYF

v_call: TRBV7-3
clone_size: NA
j_call: TRBJ2-5
cdr3_aa: CASSGTGDGRETQYF

v_call: TRBV29-1
clone_size: medium-sized
j_call: TRBJ1-1
cdr3_aa: CSVTVNTEAFF

v_call: TRBV2
clone_size: NA
j_call: TRBJ2-6
cdr3_aa: CASSWDPGANVLTF

v_call: TRBV18
clone_size: NA
j_call: TRBJ1-4
cdr3_aa: CASSPMDREEKLFF

v_call: TRBV29-1
clone_size: NA
j_call: TRBJ2-3
cdr3_aa: CSVEDPRSHSSTDTQYF

v_call: TRBV5-8
clone_size: NA
j_call: TRBJ1-5
cdr3_aa: CASLLGQVRNQPQHF

v_call: TRBV19
clone_size: once
j_call: TRBJ2-2
cdr3_aa: CASSRAGQNTGELFF

v_call: TRBV30
clone_size: medium-sized
j_call: TRBJ1-5
cdr3_aa: CAWRKGDNQPQHF

v_call: TRBV29-1
clone_size: NA
j_call: TRBJ1-2
cdr3_aa: CSTASGTGNGYTF

v_call: TRBV25-1
clone_size: once
j_call: TRBJ2-5
cdr3_aa: CASNGQVGETQYF

v_call: TRBV7-8
clone_size: once
j_call: TRBJ1-1
cdr3_aa: CASSPWDGNTEAFF

v_call: TRBV5-6
clone_size: NA
j_call: TRBJ2-5
cdr3_aa: CASSLWGEETQYF

v_call: TRBV28
clone_size: NA
j_call: TRBJ1-5
cdr3_aa: CASSYGEGGNQPQHF

v_call: TRBV2
clone_size: once
j_call: TRBJ2-7
cdr3_aa: CASHGGRGEQYF

v_call: TRBV5-1
clone_size: NA
j_call: TRBJ1-1
cdr3_aa: CASSLAVGKASEAFF

v_call: TRBV7-3
clone_size: NA
j_call: TRBJ1-1
cdr3_aa: CASGQGEKTEAFF

v_call: TRBV19
clone_size: NA
j_call: TRBJ1-2
cdr3_aa: CASQYPGTTNYGYTF

v_call: TRBV10-3
clone_size: NA
j_call: TRBJ1-2
cdr3_aa: CAISEPDRGYGYTF

v_call: TRBV6-5
clone_size: few
j_call: TRBJ2-7
cdr3_aa: CASSYGLGIDEQYF

v_call: TRBV2
clone_size: NA
j_call: TRBJ2-7
cdr3_aa: CASSRGRGSGEQYF

v_call: TRBV7-6
clone_size: NA
j_call: TRBJ2-5
cdr3_aa: CASSFWTGQETQYF

v_call: TRBV4-1
clone_size: NA
j_call: TRBJ2-5
cdr3_aa: CASSQGDTQAEGTQYF

v_call: TRBV7-2
clone_size: NA
j_call: TRBJ2-5
cdr3_aa: CASSLSRPQGTQYF

v_call: TRBV19
clone_size: NA
j_call: TRBJ1-1
cdr3_aa: CASSIGARGLWDTEAFF

v_call: TRBV5-4
clone_size: few
j_call: TRBJ2-3
cdr3_aa: CASSLPSGVGTDTQYF

v_call: TRBV6-5
clone_size: NA
j_call: TRBJ1-2
cdr3_aa: CASSQDRFGGYTF

v_call: TRBV5-1
clone_size: NA
j_call: TRBJ2-2
cdr3_aa: CASSPSPNGLELFF

v_call: TRBV27
clone_size: NA
j_call: TRBJ1-2
cdr3_aa: CASSPTLAGGYTF

v_call: TRBV15
clone_size: few
j_call: TRBJ1-2
cdr3_aa: CATSRDTFLRDYGYTF

v_call: TRBV18
clone_size: NA
j_call: TRBJ2-7
cdr3_aa: CASSDQSLKQYF

v_call: TRBV12-5
clone_size: NA
j_call: TRBJ2-2
cdr3_aa: CASGLNTGELFF

v_call: TRBV10-1
clone_size: NA
j_call: TRBJ1-5
cdr3_aa: CASSEIGNQPQHF

v_call: TRBV19
clone_size: NA
j_call: TRBJ2-1
cdr3_aa: CASSIASGGFDEQFF

v_call: TRBV6-5
clone_size: medium-sized
j_call: TRBJ2-7
cdr3_aa: CASMDWGAYEQYF

v_call: TRBV15
clone_size: NA
j_call: TRBJ1-1
cdr3_aa: CATSRPDPRAAFF

v_call: TRBV14
clone_size: NA
j_call: TRBJ2-7
cdr3_aa: CASSLIRGSYEQYF

v_call: TRBV6-5
clone_size: NA
j_call: TRBJ2-5
cdr3_aa: CASSLTGGEETQYF

v_call: TRBV2
clone_size: NA
j_call: TRBJ2-3
cdr3_aa: CASMKRGSTDTQYF

v_call: TRBV6-1
clone_size: once
j_call: TRBJ1-6
cdr3_aa: CASSAVQGSPLHF

v_call: TRBV18
clone_size: NA
j_call: TRBJ2-7
cdr3_aa: CASSPVRSGTGFYEQYF

v_call: TRBV10-2
clone_size: few
j_call: TRBJ1-1
cdr3_aa: CASSEWTEAFF

v_call: TRBV11-2
clone_size: NA
j_call: TRBJ1-4
cdr3_aa: CASSSGQGKLFF

v_call: TRBV6-6
clone_size: few
j_call: TRBJ1-1
cdr3_aa: CASTPGQTPATEAFF

v_call: TRBV10-3
clone_size: once
j_call: TRBJ2-5
cdr3_aa: CAISEGGTQYF

v_call: TRBV27
clone_size: NA
j_call: TRBJ1-5
cdr3_aa: CATSGVLGSNQPQHF

v_call: TRBV7-9
clone_size: once
j_call: TRBJ1-5
cdr3_aa: CASSRPGTENQPQHF

v_call: TRBV11-3
clone_size: few
j_call: TRBJ2-3
cdr3_aa: CASSLTSSTDTQYF

v_call: TRBV6-1
clone_size: NA
j_call: TRBJ1-2
cdr3_aa: CASSFTGLEGYTF

v_call: TRBV4-1
clone_size: NA
j_call: TRBJ1-3
cdr3_aa: CASSQGGVSGNTIYF

v_call: TRBV9
clone_size: NA
j_call: TRBJ2-5
cdr3_aa: CASSPQAGGGETQYF

v_call: TRBV19
clone_size: NA
j_call: TRBJ1-2
cdr3_aa: CASSAYGYTF